This TCR beta chain originates from a study of STAT5B mutations in CD4+ large granular lymphocyte leukemia. Overall study findings and caveats: Without HLA matching, higher CD4+ than CD8+ T-LGLL clonality could reflect small sample size. CD4-sorted patient repertoires seemed more clonal than healthy CD4+ repertoires.

The survey-level immunoSEQ assay was used. Per the original methods: Productive clonotypes were detectable down to 2.59 x 10-5 frequency. Data came from immunoSEQ multiplex PCR; TCRdb stores just in-frame clones and leaves some out. The V and J calls and clone size were taken over from that table, and D and trimming were inferred from the DNA. The sample lists roughly 32,000 clones; under 85% were seen once. As for this clone: Its target is not known.

V dropped 3 bases and J dropped 0 bases, with 10 bases sitting between them. The germline V gene has CDR1 MRHNA and CDR2 SNTAGT. The CDR3 extends over 15 amino acids. Specimen: CD4+ T cells from blood buffy coats. The clonotype was recovered from a human donor in good health. The rearrangement links TRBV6-4 to TRBJ2-3, with D unresolved. The CDR3 DNA follows: TGTGCCAGCAGTGAAACACAAGGCAGCACAGATACGCAGTATTTT. It translates to CASSETQGSTDTQYF.